Given below is one TCR beta chain in context. Original handling: Estimation of nucleated cell counts was performed using reference gene primer amplification. Profiled with immunoSEQ multiplex PCR; TCRdb holds only in-frame clones, not every one. Clone size and the V and J calls come from that table; the DNA yielded D and trimming. The sample consists of some 190,000 clones, 84% of them appearing once. The source of the sample is a study of blood T cell repertoires in COVID-19. Study in general: Specimens from acute and convalescent COVID-19 originated in the United States, Italy and Spain. PBMCs, B-cell-depleted T cells, or T cells were the source of the cDNA or gDNA that made up the material.

The CDR3 covers 13 residues. Germline V lookup: CDR1 MNHEY, CDR2 SMNVEV (reference sequence). V was pared by 7 bases and J by 0 bases, with 7 bases between. The V call is TRBV27, the J call TRBJ2-1; D gene ambiguous. Sequencing was done on a sample of peripheral blood. The receptor's source is a woman in her 70s with active or convalescent COVID-19. In nucleotides, the CDR3 is TGTGCCAGCAAATCGGGCTCCTACAATGAGCAGTTCTTC. Translated, it gives CASKSGSYNEQFF.